This T cell receptor (beta chain) was sequenced for a study of CD8+CD57+ T cells in acquired aplastic anemia. Genomic DNA constituted the template upon which TCR beta VDJ and CDR3 profiling was performed. TCRdb analysed the reads with MiXCR anew, one entry per CDR3 protein. The data hold over 150,000 distinct CDR3 sequences, with approximately 43% observed a single time. CDR1 and CDR2 (germline): DFQATT, SNEGSKA (reference sequence). J was trimmed by 2 bases and V by 5 bases; bases with no gene match: 8. The CDR3 contains 14 residues. The sequenced material came from sorted CD4+, CD8+, or CD8+CD57+ T cells (not recorded which) from PBMCs. The rearrangement links TRBV20-1 to TRBJ1-2; 7 bases are shared with TRBD1. The sequence was collected from a human donor in good health. The CDR3 spells CSARLADRNYGYTF. CDR3 nucleotide sequence: TGCAGTGCTCGACTCGCGGACAGGAACTATGGCTACACCTTC.